This T cell receptor beta chain was sequenced in a study of blood T cell repertoires in COVID-19. The wider study: Researchers got acute and convalescent COVID-19 samples from the United States, Italy and Spain. The analysed material was cDNA or gDNA that came from T cells, B-cell-depleted T cells, or PBMCs.

In the authors' methods: From reference gene primer amplification, estimates of nucleated cell counts were derived. Method: immunoSEQ multiplex PCR; TCRdb's copy keeps in-frame clones and lacks some. V, J and clone size were drawn from that table, and D and trimming were deduced from the DNA. This sample has tens of thousands of clones; less than 90% occur once, and the top ten carry over 10%. The clonotype was recovered from a human donor in a cohort sampled during active COVID-19. What was sequenced was peripheral blood.

CDR3 in amino acids: CASSVTSTTGGTDTQYF. Written as DNA, the CDR3 is TGTGCCAGCAGCGTCACCTCTACGACAGGGGGCACAGATACGCAGTATTTT. This sequence joins TRBV9 and TRBJ2-3; 8 bases map to TRBD1. CDR3 length: 17 amino acids. Trimming at V came to 2 bases and at J to 1 base, leaving 9 bases not matched to a gene. Germline V lookup: CDR1 SGDLS, CDR2 YYNGEE.